One and the same sample provided the 22 T cell receptor beta chains below, sequenced in a study of T-cell reconstitution after alpha-beta-depleted transplantation in children. A library of TCRbeta sequences, prepared with unique molecular identifiers, was generated. One entry per CDR3 protein results from TCRdb running MiXCR on the PCR reads. Of about 90,000 distinct CDR3 sequences listed, more than 7% were seen once; the top ten hold 6.9%. The input for sequencing was PBMCs from the stem cell graft donor, taken from the stem cell graft. These receptor sequences come from a human donor who donated a stem cell graft to a child with congenital amegakaryocytic thrombocytopenia.

This clonotype was picked up many times. The chain combines TRBV6-5 with TRBJ1-2, with 9 positions matching TRBD1. Germline V gene sequence: CDR1 MNHEY, CDR2 SVGAGI. V shed 5 bases, J shed 8 bases, and the junction held 6 bases outside the gene matches. The CDR3 extends over 13 amino acids. CDR3 residues: CASSRDRVQGYTF. Written as DNA, the CDR3 is TGTGCCAGCAGTAGGGACAGGGTACAAGGCTACACCTTC.

A few counts support this clonotype. This chain connects TRBV18 to TRBJ2-1; D is possibly TRBD2 (5 bases). Looked up from germline, CDR1 is KGHSH and CDR2 is LQKENI. The length of the CDR3 is 16 residues. Trimming took off 2 bases at V and 12 bases at J, with 23 bases between the two ends. CDR3 residues: CASSPNSSTASHPQFF. In DNA, the CDR3 is TGTGCCAGCTCACCAAACAGCTCCACCGCTAGCCACCCGCAGTTCTTC.

The chain combines TRBV4-2 with TRBJ2-7; D is perhaps TRBD1 (7 bases). Germline V gene lookup returns CDR1 LGHNA and CDR2 YNFKEQ. Trimming cost V 10 bases and J 2 bases, with 18 bases left between them. The CDR3 has 14 residues. In DNA form, the CDR3 reads TGTGCCACCGCGGAGGGGGCCGGCCCCTACGAGCAGTACTTC. Translated: CATAEGAGPYEQYF.

This clonotype was counted at least ten times. The rearrangement links TRBV15 to TRBJ2-1; 11 bases map to TRBD2. Germline V gives CDR1 LNHNV, CDR2 YYDKDF (reference sequence). The CDR3 is 15 residues long. V trimming: 5 bases; J trimming: 5 bases; junction bases outside the gene matches: 5. CDR3 region: CATSATLAGDNEQFF. The CDR3 DNA is TGTGCCACCAGCGCTACACTAGCGGGGGACAATGAGCAGTTCTTC.

This clonotype was detected many times. The rearrangement joins TRBV7-9 to TRBJ1-1, with a tentative D call TRBD1 (5 bases). This CDR3 spans 12 amino acids. Germline V gene lookup returns CDR1 SEHNR and CDR2 FQNEAQ (reference sequence). V dropped 4 bases and J dropped 6 bases, with 9 bases sitting between them. CDR3 in amino acids: CASSWGGAEAFF. In DNA, the CDR3 is TGTGCCAGCAGCTGGGGAGGGGCTGAAGCTTTCTTT.

This clonotype was observed many times. This sequence joins TRBV5-5 and TRBJ1-1; no reliable D call. The CDR3 has 13 amino acids. Germline values: CDR1 SGHKS, CDR2 YYEKEE (reference sequence). The ends were cut back, 1 base at V and 4 bases at J, with 8 bases in the middle. The CDR3 DNA reads as TGTGCCAGCAGCTTGCGGGTGGTCACTGAAGCTTTCTTT. It codes for CASSLRVVTEAFF.

This clonotype has a count of ten or more. The rearrangement links TRBV7-2 to TRBJ1-4; maybe TRBD1 (5 bases). V lost 1 base, J lost 0 bases, and 12 bases lay in between. Looked up from germline, CDR1 is SGHTA and CDR2 is FQGNSA. CDR3 size: 17 residues. The CDR3 coding sequence is TGTGCCAGCAGCTTAGACGCAGGGACTGCAACTAATGAAAAACTGTTTTTT. Translation: CASSLDAGTATNEKLFF.

In its sample, this clonotype was seen many times. V usage is TRBV29-1 and J usage is TRBJ2-7; D is possibly TRBD1 or TRBD2 (5 bases each). The CDR3 is 11 amino acids. Trimming cost V 6 bases and J 5 bases, with 11 bases left between them. Germline lookup yields CDR1 SQVTM and CDR2 ANQGSEA. Written as DNA, the CDR3 is TGCAGCGTGAGGGGAATAGACGAGCAGTACTTC. Translating gives CSVRGIDEQYF.

The chain has TRBV20-1 and TRBJ2-1, with TRBD2 matching over 8 bases. In germline, CDR1 is DFQATT, CDR2 SNEGSKA (reference sequence). After removal of 1 base from V and 8 bases from J, the junction contained 7 bases not matched to a gene. The CDR3 totals 14 residues. The CDR3 DNA is TGCAGTGCTAGAGTCGGGAGGGCCCCTTATGAGCAGTTCTTC. This sequence encodes CSARVGRAPYEQFF.

This clonotype has ten or more counts. The rearrangement links TRBV12-3 or TRBV12-4 to TRBJ2-1; D is unresolved. The CDR3 is made up of 13 amino acids. The ends were cut back, 3 bases at V and 9 bases at J, with 12 bases in the middle. CDR3 sequence reads: CASSFYSPPEQFF. CDR3 nucleotides: TGTGCCAGCAGTTTTTATTCCCCGCCTGAGCAGTTCTTC.

The J gene is TRBJ2-1, the V gene TRBV13, with 8 positions matching TRBD1. This CDR3 comprises 14 residues. Germline V CDR1 and CDR2: PRHDT, FYEKMQ (reference sequence). J was trimmed by 8 bases and V by 4 bases; bases with no gene match: 7. CDR3 DNA sequence: TGTGCCAGCAGCTCACAGGGGGAGACCCATGAGCAGTTCTTC. This translates into CASSSQGETHEQFF.

This clonotype was counted ten times or more. This chain joins TRBV12-3 or TRBV12-4 and TRBJ1-1, with 11 bases lining up with TRBD1. This CDR3 is 15 amino acids long. Losses at the gene ends were 6 bases for V and 3 bases for J; bases not matched to a gene: 6. The CDR3 coding sequence is TGTGCCAGCAGCCGGACAGGGGGCAAGGACACTGAAGCTTTCTTT. This gives the protein CASSRTGGKDTEAFF.

Many counts were recorded for this clonotype. The rearrangement links TRBV5-1 to TRBJ1-1; maybe TRBD1 (5 bases). The V end was cut by 2 bases, the J end by 3 bases, with 11 bases between. Germline V gene data show CDR1 as SGHRS and CDR2 as YFSETQ. This CDR3 spans 14 amino acids. The CDR3 nucleotides are TGCGCCAGCAGCTTCGTTGGGACCCACACTGAAGCTTTCTTT. This encodes CASSFVGTHTEAFF.

Only a few counts were recorded for this clonotype. The V and J genes are TRBV27 and TRBJ2-3; D unclear. This CDR3 spans 16 amino acids. The germline V and J ends were trimmed by 7 bases and 2 bases, with 19 bases remaining between them. Germline V gene data show CDR1 as MNHEY and CDR2 as SMNVEV (reference sequence). CDR3 protein: CASTTLGFAATDTQYF. CDR3 sequence (DNA): TGTGCCAGCACCACTCTGGGTTTTGCTGCCACAGATACGCAGTATTTT.

This clonotype was picked up many times. V gene TRBV5-1 combines with J gene TRBJ1-6; D might be TRBD1 (5 bases). From germline, CDR1 is SGHRS and CDR2 YFSETQ. Between the trimmed V and J ends, which lost 3 bases and 3 bases, there was a span of 16 bases. The CDR3 sequence is 17 residues long. The CDR3 protein is CASSWGRSGLYNSPLHF. Here the CDR3 DNA reads TGCGCCAGCAGCTGGGGCCGCTCGGGGCTCTATAATTCACCCCTCCACTTT.

This clonotype was seen a handful of times. The chain combines TRBV11-3 with TRBJ2-7; 7 bases align to TRBD2. The CDR3 totals 13 residues. Germline V gene sequence: CDR1 SGHNT, CDR2 YENEEA. Germline trimming cut 5 bases from V and 3 bases from J; bases unmatched to any gene: 4. CDR3 DNA: TGTGCCAGCAGCCACGGACTAGTCTACGAGCAGTACTTC. Translating it yields CASSHGLVYEQYF.

This clonotype has at least ten counts. The chain carries TRBV7-9 and TRBJ2-3; 10 nucleotides line up with TRBD2. Per germline, CDR1 SEHNR and CDR2 FQNEAQ (reference sequence). The CDR3 totals 17 residues. After removal of 4 bases from V and 6 bases from J, the junction contained 13 bases not matched to a gene. As DNA, the CDR3 is TGTGCCAGCAGCTACCAGCGTCTAGCGGGAGTCCTCGATACGCAGTATTTT. It specifies CASSYQRLAGVLDTQYF. Drawing the rest from reference TRBV7-9 and TRBJ2-3, the complete variable domain is DTGVSQNPRHKITKRGQNVTFRCDPISEHNRLYWYRQTLGQGPEFLTYFQNEAQLEKSRLLSDRFSAERPKGSFSTLEIQRTEQGDSAMYLCASSYQRLAGVLDTQYFGPGTRLTVL.

This clonotype was found many times. The chain combines TRBV7-9 with TRBJ1-1; the match to TRBD1 covers 9 bases. Germline V gene sequence: CDR1 SEHNR, CDR2 FQNEAQ (reference sequence). The CDR3 is made up of 16 amino acids. J gave up 2 bases and V 4 bases, and 8 bases lay outside the gene matches. CDR3: CASSSLGQGLNTEAFF. Written as DNA, the CDR3 is TGTGCCAGCAGCTCTTTAGGACAGGGGCTAAACACTGAAGCTTTCTTT.

The CDR3 here is CASKATGGTGELFF. The CDR3 DNA follows: TGTGCCAGCAAGGCTACAGGGGGCACCGGGGAGCTGTTTTTT. The chain employs TRBV2 and TRBJ2-2, with 8 nucleotides matching TRBD1. V trimming: 7 bases; J trimming: 4 bases; junction bases outside the gene matches: 5. The germline V gene has CDR1 SNHLY and CDR2 FYNNEI. This CDR3 contains 14 residues.

This clonotype was seen repeatedly, ten times or more. This chain connects TRBV7-2 to TRBJ1-6, with D possibly TRBD1 on 5 matching bases. Per the germline V gene, CDR1 is SGHTA and CDR2 is FQGNSA. The CDR3 length is 15 residues. Deletions cut 5 bases from V and 6 bases from J, with 14 bases between. This CDR3 is CASSPTLGGNSPLHF. In DNA, the CDR3 is TGTGCCAGCAGCCCGACTTTGGGGGGTAATTCACCCCTCCACTTT.

This clonotype showed up many times. The V call is TRBV5-1, the J call TRBJ1-3, with D unclear. Trimming removed 5 bases at V and 0 bases at J, with 12 bases between. The CDR3 is 15 residues long. Germline CDR1 is SGHRS and CDR2 is YFSETQ. The CDR3 protein is CASSTGRYSGNTIYF. CDR3 sequence (DNA): TGCGCCAGCAGTACCGGACGGTACTCTGGAAACACCATATATTTT.

This clonotype was counted ten times or more. The chain recombines TRBV10-3 with TRBJ2-2, with TRBD2 matching 14 bases. From germline, CDR1 is ENHRY and CDR2 SYGVKD. With 2 bases clipped from V and 9 bases from J, the junction kept 5 bases outside the gene matches. The CDR3 totals 16 residues. As DNA, the CDR3 is TGTGCCATCAGTGAGCCGGGACTAGCGGGAGTTTGGGAGCTGTTTTTT. The encoded protein is CAISEPGLAGVWELFF.